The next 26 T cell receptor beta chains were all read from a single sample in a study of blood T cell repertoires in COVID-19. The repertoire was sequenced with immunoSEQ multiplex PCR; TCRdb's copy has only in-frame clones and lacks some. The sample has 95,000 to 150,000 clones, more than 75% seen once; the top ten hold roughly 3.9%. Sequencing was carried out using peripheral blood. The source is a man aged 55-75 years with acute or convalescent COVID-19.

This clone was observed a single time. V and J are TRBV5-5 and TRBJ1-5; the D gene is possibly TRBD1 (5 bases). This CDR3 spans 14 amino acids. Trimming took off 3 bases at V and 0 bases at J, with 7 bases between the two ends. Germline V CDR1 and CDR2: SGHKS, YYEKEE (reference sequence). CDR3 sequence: CASSWGDSNQPQHF. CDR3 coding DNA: TGTGCCAGCAGCTGGGGGGATAGCAATCAGCCCCAGCATTTT.

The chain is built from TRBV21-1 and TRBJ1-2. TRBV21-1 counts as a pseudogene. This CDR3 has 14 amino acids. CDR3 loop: CASSKVGGGYGYTF. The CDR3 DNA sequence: TGTGCCAGCAGCAAAGTGGGGGGAGGCTATGGCTACACCTTC.

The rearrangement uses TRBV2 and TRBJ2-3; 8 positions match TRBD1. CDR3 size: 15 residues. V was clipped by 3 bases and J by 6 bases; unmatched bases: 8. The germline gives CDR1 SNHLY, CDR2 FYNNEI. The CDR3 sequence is CASSDWTGNTDTQYF. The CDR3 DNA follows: TGTGCCAGCAGTGATTGGACAGGGAATACCGATACGCAGTATTTT.

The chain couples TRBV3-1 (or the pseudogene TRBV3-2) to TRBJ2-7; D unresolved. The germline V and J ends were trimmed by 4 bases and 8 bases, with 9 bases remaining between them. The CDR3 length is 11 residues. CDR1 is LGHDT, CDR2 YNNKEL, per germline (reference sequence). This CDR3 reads CASSRARKQYF. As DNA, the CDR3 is TGTGCCAGCAGCCGGGCTCGTAAGCAGTACTTC.

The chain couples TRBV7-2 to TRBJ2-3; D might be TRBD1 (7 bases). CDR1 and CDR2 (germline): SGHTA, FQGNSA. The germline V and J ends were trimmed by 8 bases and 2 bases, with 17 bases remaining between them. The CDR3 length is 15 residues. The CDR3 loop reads CASRPAGGLTDTQYF. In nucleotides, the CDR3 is TGTGCCAGCCGTCCGGCAGGGGGACTCACAGATACGCAGTATTTT.

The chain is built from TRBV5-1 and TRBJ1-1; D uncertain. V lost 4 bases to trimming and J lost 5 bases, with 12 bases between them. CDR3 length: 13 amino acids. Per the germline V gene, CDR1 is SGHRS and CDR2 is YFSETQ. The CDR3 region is CASSGEGGTEAFF. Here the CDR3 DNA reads TGCGCCAGCAGCGGGGAGGGCGGAACTGAAGCTTTCTTT.

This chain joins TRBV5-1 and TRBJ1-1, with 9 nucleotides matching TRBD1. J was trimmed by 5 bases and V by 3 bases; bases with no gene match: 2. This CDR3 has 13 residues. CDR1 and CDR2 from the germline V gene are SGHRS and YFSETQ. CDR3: CASSSGTGTEAFF. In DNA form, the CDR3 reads TGCGCCAGCAGCTCGGGGACAGGGACTGAAGCTTTCTTT.

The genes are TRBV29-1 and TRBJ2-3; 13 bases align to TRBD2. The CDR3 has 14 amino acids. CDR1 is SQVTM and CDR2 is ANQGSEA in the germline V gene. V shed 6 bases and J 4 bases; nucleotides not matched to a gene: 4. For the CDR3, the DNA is TGCAGCGTCACCGGACTAGCGGGGGCAGATACGCAGTATTTT. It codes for CSVTGLAGADTQYF.

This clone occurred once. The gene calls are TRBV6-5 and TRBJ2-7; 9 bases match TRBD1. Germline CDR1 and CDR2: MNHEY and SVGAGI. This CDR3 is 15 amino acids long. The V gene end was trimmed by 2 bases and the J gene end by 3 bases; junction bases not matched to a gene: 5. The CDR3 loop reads CASSYLTGGNYEQYF. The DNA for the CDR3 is TGTGCCAGCAGTTACCTCACAGGGGGCAACTACGAGCAGTACTTC.

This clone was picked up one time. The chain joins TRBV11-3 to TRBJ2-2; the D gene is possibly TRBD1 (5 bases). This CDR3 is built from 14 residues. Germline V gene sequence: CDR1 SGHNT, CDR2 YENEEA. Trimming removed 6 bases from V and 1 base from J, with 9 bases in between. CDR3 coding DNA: TGTGCCAGCAGTCGACAGATGAACACCGGGGAGCTGTTTTTT. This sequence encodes CASSRQMNTGELFF.

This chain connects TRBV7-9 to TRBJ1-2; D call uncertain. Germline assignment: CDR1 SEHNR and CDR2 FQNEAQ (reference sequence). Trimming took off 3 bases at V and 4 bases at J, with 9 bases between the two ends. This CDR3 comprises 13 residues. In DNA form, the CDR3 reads TGTGCCAGCAGCTTCAACGGCGGCTATGGCTACACCTTC. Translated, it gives CASSFNGGYGYTF.

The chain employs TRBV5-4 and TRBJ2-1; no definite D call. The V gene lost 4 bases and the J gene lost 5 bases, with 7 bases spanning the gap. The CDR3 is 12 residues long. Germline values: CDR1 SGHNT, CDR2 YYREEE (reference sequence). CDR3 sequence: CASSPRDNEQFF. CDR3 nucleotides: TGTGCCAGCAGCCCGCGAGACAATGAGCAGTTCTTC. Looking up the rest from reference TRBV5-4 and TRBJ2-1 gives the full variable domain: ETGVTQSPTHLIKTRGQQVTLRCSSQSGHNTVSWYQQALGQGPQFIFQYYREEENGRGNFPPRFSGLQFPNYSSELNVNALELDDSALYLCASSPRDNEQFFGPGTRLTVL.

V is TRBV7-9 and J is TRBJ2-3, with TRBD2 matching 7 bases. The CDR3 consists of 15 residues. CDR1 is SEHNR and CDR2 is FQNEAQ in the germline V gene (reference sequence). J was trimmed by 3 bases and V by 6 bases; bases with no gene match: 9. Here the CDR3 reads CASRISGVGTDTQYF. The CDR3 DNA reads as TGTGCCAGCAGGATAAGCGGGGTCGGGACAGATACGCAGTATTTT.

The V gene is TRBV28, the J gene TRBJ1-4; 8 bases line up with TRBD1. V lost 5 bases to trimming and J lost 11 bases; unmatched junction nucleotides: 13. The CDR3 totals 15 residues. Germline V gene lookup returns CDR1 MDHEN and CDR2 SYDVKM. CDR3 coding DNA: TGTGCCAGCAGTCCAAGTGGACAGGGTGAATGGAAACTGTTTTTT. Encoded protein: CASSPSGQGEWKLFF.

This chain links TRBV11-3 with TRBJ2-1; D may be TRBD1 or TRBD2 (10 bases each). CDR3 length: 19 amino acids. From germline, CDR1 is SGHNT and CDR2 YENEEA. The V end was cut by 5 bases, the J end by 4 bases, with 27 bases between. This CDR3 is CASSPGQGEREGQYNEQFF. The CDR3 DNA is TGTGCCAGCAGCCCCGGACAGGGGGAGCGGGAGGGCCAATACAATGAGCAGTTCTTC.

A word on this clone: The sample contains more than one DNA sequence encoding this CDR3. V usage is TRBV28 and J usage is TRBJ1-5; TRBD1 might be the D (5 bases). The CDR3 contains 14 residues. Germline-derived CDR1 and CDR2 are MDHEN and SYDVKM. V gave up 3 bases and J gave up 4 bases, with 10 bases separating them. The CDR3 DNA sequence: TGTGCCAGCAGTTTGGGGCTGCTTAATCAGCCCCAGCATTTT. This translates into CASSLGLLNQPQHF.

The CDR3 DNA follows: TGTGCCAGTAGTATAGAATTAGGAGTGAACACTGAAGCTTTCTTT. Translation gives CASSIELGVNTEAFF. The rearrangement joins TRBV19 to TRBJ1-1; D not resolved. Trimming pared 0 bases from V and 0 bases from J, leaving 8 bases between. Germline loops: CDR1 LNHDA, CDR2 SQIVND (reference sequence). This CDR3 is 15 amino acids long.

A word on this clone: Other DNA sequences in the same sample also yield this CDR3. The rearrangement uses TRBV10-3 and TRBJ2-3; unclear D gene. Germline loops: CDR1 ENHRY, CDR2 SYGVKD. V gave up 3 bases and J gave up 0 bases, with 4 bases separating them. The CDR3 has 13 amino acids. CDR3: CAISEQSTDTQYF. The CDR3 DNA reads TGTGCCATCAGTGAACAGAGCACAGATACGCAGTATTTT.

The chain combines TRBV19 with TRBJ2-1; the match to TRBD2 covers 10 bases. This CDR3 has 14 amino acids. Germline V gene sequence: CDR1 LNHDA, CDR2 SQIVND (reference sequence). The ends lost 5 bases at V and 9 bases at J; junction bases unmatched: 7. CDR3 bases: TGTGCCAGTAGTCGGACTAGCGGCCCTTCTGAGCAGTTCTTC. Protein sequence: CASSRTSGPSEQFF.

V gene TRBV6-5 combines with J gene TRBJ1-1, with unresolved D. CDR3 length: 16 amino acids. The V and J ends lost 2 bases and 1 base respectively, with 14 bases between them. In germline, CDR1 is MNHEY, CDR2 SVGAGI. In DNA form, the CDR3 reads TGTGCCAGCAGTTACGGTGTCGGGTCGGCGAACACTGAAGCTTTCTTT. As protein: CASSYGVGSANTEAFF.

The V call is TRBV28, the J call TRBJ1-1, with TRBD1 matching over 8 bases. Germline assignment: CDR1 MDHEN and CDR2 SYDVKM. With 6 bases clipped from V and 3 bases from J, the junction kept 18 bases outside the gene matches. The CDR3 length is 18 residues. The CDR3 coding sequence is TGTGCCAGCAGCCCACCCCGTGACAGGGGATGGGAGTACACTGAAGCTTTCTTT. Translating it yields CASSPPRDRGWEYTEAFF.

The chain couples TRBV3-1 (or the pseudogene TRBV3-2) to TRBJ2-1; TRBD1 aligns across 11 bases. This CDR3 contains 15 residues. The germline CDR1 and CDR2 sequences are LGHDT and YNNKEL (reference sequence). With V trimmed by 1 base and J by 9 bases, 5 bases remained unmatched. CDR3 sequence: CASSQVRTGGSEQFF. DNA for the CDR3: TGTGCCAGCAGCCAAGTAAGGACAGGGGGCAGTGAGCAGTTCTTC.

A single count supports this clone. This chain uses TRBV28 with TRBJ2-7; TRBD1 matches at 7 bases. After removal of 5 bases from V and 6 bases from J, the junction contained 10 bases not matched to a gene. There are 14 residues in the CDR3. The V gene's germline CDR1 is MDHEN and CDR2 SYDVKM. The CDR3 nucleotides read TGTGCCAGCAGTACCACTCGACAGGGCCTCGAGCAGTACTTC. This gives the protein CASSTTRQGLEQYF.

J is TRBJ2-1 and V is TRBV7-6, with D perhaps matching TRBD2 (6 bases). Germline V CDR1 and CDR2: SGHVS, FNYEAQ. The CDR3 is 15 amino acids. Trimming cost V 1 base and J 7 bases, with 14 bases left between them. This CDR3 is CASSLVGGIGNEQFF. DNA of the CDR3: TGTGCCAGCAGCTTAGTTGGCGGGATAGGTAATGAGCAGTTCTTC.

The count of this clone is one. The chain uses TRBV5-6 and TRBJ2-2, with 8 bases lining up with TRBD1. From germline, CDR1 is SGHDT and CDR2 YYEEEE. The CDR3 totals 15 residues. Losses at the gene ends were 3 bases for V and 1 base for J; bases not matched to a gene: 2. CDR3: CASSYGTGNTGELFF. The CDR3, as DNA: TGTGCCAGCAGCTATGGGACAGGGAACACCGGGGAGCTGTTTTTT.

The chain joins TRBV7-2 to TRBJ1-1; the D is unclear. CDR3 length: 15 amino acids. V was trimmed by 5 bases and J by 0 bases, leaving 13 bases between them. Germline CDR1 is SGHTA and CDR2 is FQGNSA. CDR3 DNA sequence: TGTGCCAGCAGCGCACAGACGTACATGAACACTGAAGCTTTCTTT. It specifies CASSAQTYMNTEAFF.